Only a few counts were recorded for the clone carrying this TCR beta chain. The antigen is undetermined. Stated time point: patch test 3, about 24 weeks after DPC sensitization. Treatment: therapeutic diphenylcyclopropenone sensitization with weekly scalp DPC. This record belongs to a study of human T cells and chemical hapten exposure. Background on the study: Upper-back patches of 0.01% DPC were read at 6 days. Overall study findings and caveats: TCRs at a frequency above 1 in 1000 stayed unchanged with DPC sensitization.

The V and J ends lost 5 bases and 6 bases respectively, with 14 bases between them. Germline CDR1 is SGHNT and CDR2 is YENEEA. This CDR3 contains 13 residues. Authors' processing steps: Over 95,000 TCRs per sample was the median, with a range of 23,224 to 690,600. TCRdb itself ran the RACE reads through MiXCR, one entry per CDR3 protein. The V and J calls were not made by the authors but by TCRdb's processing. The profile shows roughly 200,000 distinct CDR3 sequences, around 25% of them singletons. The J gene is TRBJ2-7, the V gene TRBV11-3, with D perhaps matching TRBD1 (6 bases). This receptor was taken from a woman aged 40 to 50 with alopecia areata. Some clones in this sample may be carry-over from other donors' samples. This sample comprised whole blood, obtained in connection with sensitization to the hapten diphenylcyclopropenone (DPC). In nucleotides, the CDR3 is TGTGCCAGCAGCGCCGACACAGGGTCCGAGCAGTACTTC. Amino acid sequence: CASSADTGSEQYF.